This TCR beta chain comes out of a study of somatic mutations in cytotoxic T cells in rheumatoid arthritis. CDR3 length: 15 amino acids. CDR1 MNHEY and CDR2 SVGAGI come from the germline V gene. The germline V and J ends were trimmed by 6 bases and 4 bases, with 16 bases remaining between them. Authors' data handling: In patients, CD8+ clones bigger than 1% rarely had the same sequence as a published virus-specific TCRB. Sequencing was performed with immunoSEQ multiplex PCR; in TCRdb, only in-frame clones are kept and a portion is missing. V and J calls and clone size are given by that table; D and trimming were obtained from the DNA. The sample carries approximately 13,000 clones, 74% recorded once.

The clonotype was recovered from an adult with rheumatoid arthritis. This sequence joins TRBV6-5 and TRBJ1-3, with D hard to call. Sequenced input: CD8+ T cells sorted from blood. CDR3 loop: CASSHSKSLGNTIYF. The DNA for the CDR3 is TGTGCCAGCAGCCACAGCAAGTCGCTCGGAAACACCATATATTTT.